This is a list of T cell receptor beta chains from one sample in a study of blood T cell repertoires in COVID-19. Some clones are missing from TCRdb's copy, which holds only in-frame ones; the method was immunoSEQ multiplex PCR. The sample lists about 200,000 clones, 82% occurring once. Source material: peripheral blood. All receptors come from a woman aged 70-85 years with COVID-19, enrolled during active disease. Each CDR3 is given with its conserved first and last residue. Each record gives: J gene, V gene, clone size, D gene, CDR3 protein, CDR3 DNA. The D gene is left open where the match is weak. Only part of the rows carry a size: once, few, many, or a class if the clone is expanded.

J: TRBJ2-7; V: TRBV19; size: -; D: TRBD2; CDR3: CASSSGGGSYEQYF; DNA: TGTGCCAGTAGTAGCGGCGGGGGTAGCTACGAGCAGTACTTC
J: TRBJ1-3; V: TRBV30; size: -; D: -; CDR3: CAWSVGGSGNTIYF; DNA: TGTGCCTGGAGTGTAGGAGGGTCCGGAAACACCATATATTTT
J: TRBJ2-1; V: TRBV18; size: -; D: TRBD2; CDR3: CASSWTSSYNEQFF; DNA: TGTGCCAGCTCCTGGACTAGCTCCTACAATGAGCAGTTCTTC
J: TRBJ2-7; V: TRBV28; size: -; D: -; CDR3: CASSLVMAARPPYF; DNA: TGTGCCAGCAGTTTAGTAATGGCTGCTAGGCCTCCGTACTTC
J: TRBJ2-1; V: TRBV11-2; size: -; D: TRBD2; CDR3: CASSLGLAYDEQFF; DNA: TGTGCCAGCAGCCTCGGACTAGCTTACGATGAGCAGTTCTTC
J: TRBJ1-2; V: TRBV28; size: -; D: -; CDR3: CASSQGHSNYGYTF; DNA: TGTGCCAGCAGTCAGGGACACAGTAACTATGGCTACACCTTC
J: TRBJ2-5; V: TRBV5-4; size: many; D: TRBD2; CDR3: CASSSLAGVAGGGETQYF; DNA: TGTGCCAGCAGCTCCCTAGCGGGCGTAGCGGGAGGTGGGGAGACCCAGTACTTC
J: TRBJ2-1; V: TRBV5-6; size: -; D: -; CDR3: CASSLVETAGYNEQFF; DNA: TGTGCCAGCAGCTTGGTGGAGACAGCCGGTTACAATGAGCAGTTCTTC
J: TRBJ2-1; V: TRBV3-1/TRBV3-2; size: once; D: -; CDR3: CASSHLGSGNEQFF; DNA: TGTGCCAGCAGCCACCTCGGGTCTGGTAATGAGCAGTTCTTC
J: TRBJ1-1; V: TRBV18; size: -; D: -; CDR3: CASSPRQGGMNTEAFF; DNA: TGTGCCAGCTCACCACGGCAGGGAGGGATGAACACTGAAGCTTTCTTT
J: TRBJ1-4; V: TRBV6-6; size: -; D: -; CDR3: CAGGHSGSVEKLFF; DNA: TGTGCCGGGGGACATTCGGGGTCGGTAGAAAAACTGTTTTTT
J: TRBJ2-7; V: TRBV2; size: -; D: TRBD1; CDR3: CASSEFRQGGEQYF; DNA: TGTGCCAGCAGTGAATTTCGACAGGGTGGCGAGCAGTACTTC
J: TRBJ2-5; V: TRBV18; size: -; D: -; CDR3: CASSPPEGTQETQYF; DNA: TGTGCCAGCTCACCACCGGAGGGGACTCAAGAGACCCAGTACTTC
J: TRBJ2-2; V: TRBV10-3; size: -; D: TRBD1; CDR3: CAISRQGANTGELFF; DNA: TGTGCCATCAGTCGACAGGGTGCAAACACCGGGGAGCTGTTTTTT
J: TRBJ2-2; V: TRBV7-9; size: -; D: -; CDR3: CASINPPGTGELFF; DNA: TGTGCCAGCATCAACCCCCCGGGCACCGGGGAGCTGTTTTTT
J: TRBJ2-3; V: TRBV6-4; size: -; D: -; CDR3: CASSDPGTSDTQYF; DNA: TGTGCCAGCAGTGACCCTGGGACTTCAGATACGCAGTATTTT
J: TRBJ1-3; V: TRBV5-5; size: -; D: TRBD1; CDR3: CASSLETGRPGNTIYF; DNA: TGTGCCAGCAGCCTGGAGACAGGGAGACCTGGAAACACCATATATTTT
J: TRBJ1-1; V: TRBV20-1; size: once; D: -; CDR3: CSARKTTEAFF; DNA: TGCAGTGCTAGGAAAACAACTGAAGCTTTCTTT
J: TRBJ2-5; V: TRBV6-2/TRBV6-3; size: few; D: -; CDR3: CASSYLETQYF; DNA: TGTGCCAGCAGTTACCTAGAGACCCAGTACTTC
J: TRBJ2-3; V: TRBV7-9; size: -; D: -; CDR3: CASSYLKQEFDTQYF; DNA: TGTGCCAGCAGCTATCTTAAGCAAGAGTTTGATACGCAGTATTTT
J: TRBJ2-7; V: TRBV6-5; size: -; D: -; CDR3: CASSLTRNGYEQYF; DNA: TGTGCCAGCAGTCTCACTAGGAATGGCTACGAGCAGTACTTC
J: TRBJ2-7; V: TRBV7-2; size: -; D: -; CDR3: CASSLARDAEQYF; DNA: TGTGCCAGCAGCTTAGCGCGGGACGCCGAGCAGTACTTC
J: TRBJ1-1; V: TRBV28; size: -; D: -; CDR3: CASSLLSAEAFF; DNA: TGTGCCAGCAGTTTACTTTCTGCTGAAGCTTTCTTT
J: TRBJ1-5; V: TRBV10-3; size: -; D: TRBD1; CDR3: CAIRDTSGGGYQPQHF; DNA: TGTGCCATCAGGGATACCTCAGGGGGCGGGTATCAGCCCCAGCATTTT
J: TRBJ2-6; V: TRBV11-2; size: once; D: TRBD2; CDR3: CASSLRLAGDSGANVLTF; DNA: TGTGCCAGCAGCCTTAGACTAGCGGGAGACTCTGGGGCCAACGTCCTGACTTTC
J: TRBJ2-3; V: TRBV6-4; size: -; D: TRBD2; CDR3: CASSLAGGIDTQYF; DNA: TGTGCCAGCAGTCTAGCGGGAGGGATAGATACGCAGTATTTT
J: TRBJ2-1; V: TRBV5-1; size: once; D: TRBD2; CDR3: CASSRGGSGILINEQFF; DNA: TGCGCCAGCAGCAGAGGGGGTAGCGGGATTCTTATCAATGAGCAGTTCTTC
J: TRBJ1-5; V: TRBV7-2; size: -; D: TRBD1; CDR3: CASSTRQGISNQPQHF; DNA: TGTGCCAGCAGCACCCGACAGGGGATAAGCAATCAGCCCCAGCATTTT
J: TRBJ2-2; V: TRBV28; size: few; D: TRBD2; CDR3: CASSFSGLAMNTGELFF; DNA: TGTGCCAGCAGTTTCTCCGGACTAGCCATGAACACCGGGGAGCTGTTTTTT
J: TRBJ2-2; V: TRBV3-1/TRBV3-2; size: -; D: TRBD1; CDR3: CASSQPLGTATGELFF; DNA: TGTGCCAGCAGCCAACCTCTTGGGACAGCCACCGGGGAGCTGTTTTTT
J: TRBJ2-2; V: TRBV11-3; size: -; D: TRBD1; CDR3: CASSPGQERNTGELFF; DNA: TGTGCCAGCAGCCCGGGACAGGAAAGGAACACCGGGGAGCTGTTTTTT
J: TRBJ1-2; V: TRBV5-6; size: -; D: TRBD1; CDR3: CASSKTGNYGYTF; DNA: TGTGCCAGCAGCAAGACAGGGAACTATGGCTACACCTTC
J: TRBJ1-2; V: TRBV6-1; size: -; D: -; CDR3: CASSEDRAALSTYGYTF; DNA: TGTGCCAGCAGTGAAGACAGGGCGGCTTTGTCAACATATGGCTACACCTTC
J: TRBJ1-1; V: TRBV10-1; size: -; D: -; CDR3: CASSESRGGTEAFF; DNA: TGCGCCAGCAGTGAGTCACGGGGAGGCACTGAAGCTTTCTTT
J: TRBJ1-5; V: TRBV6-4; size: few; D: -; CDR3: CARQEGRAYQPQHF; DNA: TGTGCCAGACAAGAAGGGCGGGCCTATCAGCCCCAGCATTTT
J: TRBJ1-2; V: TRBV28; size: few; D: -; CDR3: CASSSRRGNGYTF; DNA: TGTGCCAGCAGTTCAAGACGGGGGAATGGCTACACCTTC
J: TRBJ1-2; V: TRBV30; size: once; D: TRBD1; CDR3: CAWTYSWDRVSPSSGYTF; DNA: TGTGCCTGGACCTATAGTTGGGACAGGGTTTCTCCTTCGTCTGGCTACACCTTC
J: TRBJ2-2; V: TRBV9; size: -; D: TRBD2; CDR3: CASSVVGTSGRNTGELFF; DNA: TGTGCCAGCAGCGTAGTCGGGACTAGCGGGAGGAACACCGGGGAGCTGTTTTTT
J: TRBJ1-2; V: TRBV6-5; size: -; D: TRBD1; CDR3: CASSNRGDYTF; DNA: TGTGCCAGCAGCAACAGGGGCGACTACACCTTC
J: TRBJ2-3; V: TRBV7-9; size: -; D: TRBD1; CDR3: CASSLGQGAGDTQYF; DNA: TGTGCCAGCAGCTTAGGTCAGGGGGCAGGAGATACGCAGTATTTT
J: TRBJ1-5; V: TRBV28; size: -; D: -; CDR3: CASSSGRRGDSQPQHF; DNA: TGTGCCAGCAGCTCCGGACGCCGGGGGGATAGTCAGCCCCAGCATTTT
J: TRBJ1-6; V: TRBV28; size: once; D: -; CDR3: CASRLYNSPLHF; DNA: TGTGCCAGCAGACTCTATAATTCACCCCTCCACTTT
J: TRBJ2-3; V: TRBV28; size: once; D: TRBD1; CDR3: CASSFRQGKDTQYF; DNA: TGTGCCAGCAGTTTCCGACAGGGCAAAGATACGCAGTATTTT
J: TRBJ2-1; V: TRBV6-2/TRBV6-3; size: -; D: -; CDR3: CASSPLAGSKYNEQFF; DNA: TGTGCCAGCAGTCCCTTGGCGGGATCTAAGTACAATGAGCAGTTCTTC
J: TRBJ2-7; V: TRBV5-1; size: -; D: -; CDR3: CASSLGTALGEQYF; DNA: TGCGCCAGCAGCTTGGGGACAGCTTTGGGCGAGCAGTACTTC
J: TRBJ1-5; V: TRBV18; size: -; D: TRBD1; CDR3: CASSPPGGTGSHQPQHF; DNA: TGTGCCAGCTCACCACCGGGGGGGACAGGGTCCCATCAGCCCCAGCATTTT
J: TRBJ1-2; V: TRBV3-1/TRBV3-2; size: -; D: -; CDR3: CASSQEMKGTPNYGYTF; DNA: TGTGCCAGCAGCCAAGAGATGAAGGGGACTCCCAACTATGGCTACACCTTC
J: TRBJ2-1; V: TRBV3-1/TRBV3-2; size: -; D: -; CDR3: CASSHRGSSYNEQFF; DNA: TGTGCCAGCAGCCACAGGGGCAGCTCCTACAATGAGCAGTTCTTC